What follows is one TCR beta chain and its context. This sample is drawn from a study of blood T cells in healthy people across ages. A second PCR, run for roughly 7 to 12 cycles, used a sample-barcoded 5' primer plus a J-beta primer mix. TCRdb independently ran MiXCR on the 5' RACE reads; one entry per CDR3 protein. The repertoire holds around 900,000 distinct CDR3 sequences, with 51% as singletons. CDR3 length equals 12 residues. Deletions cut 7 bases from V and 8 bases from J, with 12 bases between. From germline, CDR1 is MNHNY and CDR2 SVGAGI (reference sequence). What was sequenced was blood. The TCR was taken from a woman in her fifties or sixties in good health. This sequence joins TRBV6-6 and TRBJ2-1; D is ambiguous. The CDR3 DNA sequence: TGTGCCAGCACCGCCCAACTTGATGAGCAGTTCTTC. It specifies CASTAQLDEQFF.